This TCR beta chain was recorded in a study of cytomegalovirus exposure and HLA in healthy donors. The PCR employed 60 Vbeta primers together with 13 Jbeta primers. Some clones are missing from TCRdb's copy, which holds only in-frame ones; the method was immunoSEQ multiplex PCR. The data hold over 130,000 clones, with 70% to 85% observed a single time. This receptor was obtained from a male donor in good health and CMV-seronegative. The sequencing input was PBMCs.

The DNA for the CDR3 is TGCAGTGCCCTTTCGGGAGCAGGCTACACCTTC. Translating gives CSALSGAGYTF. The chain links TRBV20-1 to TRBJ1-2; D uncertain. CDR1 is DFQATT, CDR2 SNEGSKA, per germline (reference sequence). Trimming stripped 6 bases from V and 8 bases from J, with 13 bases between. CDR3 size: 11 residues.